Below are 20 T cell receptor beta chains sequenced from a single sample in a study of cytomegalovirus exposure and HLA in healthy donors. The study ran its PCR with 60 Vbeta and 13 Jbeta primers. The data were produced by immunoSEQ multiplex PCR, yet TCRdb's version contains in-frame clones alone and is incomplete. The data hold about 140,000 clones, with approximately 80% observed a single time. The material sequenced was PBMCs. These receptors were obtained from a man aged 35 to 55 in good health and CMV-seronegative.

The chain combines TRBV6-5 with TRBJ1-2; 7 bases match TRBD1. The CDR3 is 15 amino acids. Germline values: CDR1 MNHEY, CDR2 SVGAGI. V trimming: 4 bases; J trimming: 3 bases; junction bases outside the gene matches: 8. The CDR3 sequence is CASSSPGQTDYGYTF. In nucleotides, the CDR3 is TGTGCCAGCAGTTCCCCGGGACAGACAGACTATGGCTACACCTTC.

CDR3 nucleotide sequence: TGTGCCAGCAGCCCGACAGGGTTGGCCCTAGCCAAAAACATTCAGTACTTC. Its protein is CASSPTGLALAKNIQYF. The rearrangement links TRBV7-9 to TRBJ2-4; TRBD1 agrees at 7 bases. The CDR3 sequence is 17 residues long. Trimming removed 5 bases from V and 0 bases from J; junction bases left unmatched: 10. CDR1 and CDR2 from the germline V gene are SEHNR and FQNEAQ (reference sequence).

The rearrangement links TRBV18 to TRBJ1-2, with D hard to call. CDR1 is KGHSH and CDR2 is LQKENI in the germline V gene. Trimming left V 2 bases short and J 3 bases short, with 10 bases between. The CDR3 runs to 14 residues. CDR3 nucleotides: TGTGCCAGCTCACCATCCGGGGAGTACTATGGCTACACCTTC. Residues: CASSPSGEYYGYTF.

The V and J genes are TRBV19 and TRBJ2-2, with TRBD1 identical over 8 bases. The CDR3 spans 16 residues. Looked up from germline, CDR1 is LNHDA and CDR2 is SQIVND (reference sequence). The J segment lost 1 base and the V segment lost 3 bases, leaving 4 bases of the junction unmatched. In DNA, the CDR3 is TGTGCCAGTAGTATGCTGGGGACAGGGAACACCGGGGAGCTGTTTTTT. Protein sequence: CASSMLGTGNTGELFF.

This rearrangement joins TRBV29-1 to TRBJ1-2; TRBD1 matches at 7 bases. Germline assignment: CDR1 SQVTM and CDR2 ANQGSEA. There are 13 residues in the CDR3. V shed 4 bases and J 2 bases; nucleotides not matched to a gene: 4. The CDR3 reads CSVGHRGNYGYTF. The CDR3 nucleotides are TGCAGCGTTGGTCACAGGGGAAACTATGGCTACACCTTC.

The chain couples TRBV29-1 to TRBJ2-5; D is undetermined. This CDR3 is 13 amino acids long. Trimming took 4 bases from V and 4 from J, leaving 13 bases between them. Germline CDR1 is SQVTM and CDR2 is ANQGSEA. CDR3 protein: CSVVSLAAETQYF. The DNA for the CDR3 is TGCAGCGTTGTTTCCTTAGCAGCAGAGACCCAGTACTTC.

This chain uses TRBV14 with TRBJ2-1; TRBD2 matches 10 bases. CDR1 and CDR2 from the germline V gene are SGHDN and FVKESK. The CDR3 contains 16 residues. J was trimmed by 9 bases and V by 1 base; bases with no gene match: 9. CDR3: CASSQGSGRASGEQFF. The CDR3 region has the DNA TGTGCCAGCAGCCAAGGCAGCGGGAGGGCCTCCGGTGAGCAGTTCTTC.

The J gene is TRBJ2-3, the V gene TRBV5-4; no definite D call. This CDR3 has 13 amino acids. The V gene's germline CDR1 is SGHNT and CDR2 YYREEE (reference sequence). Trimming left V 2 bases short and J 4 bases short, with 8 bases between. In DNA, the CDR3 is TGTGCCAGCAGCTTACGAGGCTCAGATACGCAGTATTTT. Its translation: CASSLRGSDTQYF.

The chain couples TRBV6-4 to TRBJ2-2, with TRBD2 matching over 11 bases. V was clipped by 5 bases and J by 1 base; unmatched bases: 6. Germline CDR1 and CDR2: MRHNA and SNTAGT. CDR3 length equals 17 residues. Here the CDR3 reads CASSKRGTSGNTGELFF. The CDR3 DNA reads TGTGCCAGCAGTAAAAGGGGGACTAGCGGGAACACCGGGGAGCTGTTTTTT.

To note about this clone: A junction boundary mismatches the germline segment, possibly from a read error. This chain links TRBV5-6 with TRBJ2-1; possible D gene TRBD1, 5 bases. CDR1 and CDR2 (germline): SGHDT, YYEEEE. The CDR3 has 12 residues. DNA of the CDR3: TGTGCCAGCAGCTTGGAGGGGAATGAACAGTTCTTC. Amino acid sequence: CASSLEGNEQFF. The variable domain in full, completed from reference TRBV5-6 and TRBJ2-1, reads DAGVTQSPTHLIKTRGQQVTLRCSPKSGHDTVSWYQQALGQGPQFIFQYYEEEERQRGNFPDRFSGHQFPNYSSELNVNALLLGDSALYLCASSLEGNEQFFGPGTRLTVL.

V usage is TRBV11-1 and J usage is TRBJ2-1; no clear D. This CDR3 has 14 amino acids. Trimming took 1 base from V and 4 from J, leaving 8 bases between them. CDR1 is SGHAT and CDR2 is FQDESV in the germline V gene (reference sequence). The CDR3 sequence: CASSLGRFYNEQFF. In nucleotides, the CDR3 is TGTGCCAGCAGCTTAGGCCGGTTTTACAATGAGCAGTTCTTC.

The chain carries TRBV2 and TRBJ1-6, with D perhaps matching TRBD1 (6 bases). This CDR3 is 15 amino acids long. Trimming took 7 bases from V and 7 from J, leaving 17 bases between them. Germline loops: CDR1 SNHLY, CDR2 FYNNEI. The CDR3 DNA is TGTGCCAGCATCGATCAGGGGCTGGGGAATTCACCCCTCCACTTT. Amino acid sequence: CASIDQGLGNSPLHF. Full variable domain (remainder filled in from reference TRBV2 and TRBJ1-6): EPEVTQTPSHQVTQMGQEVILRCVPISNHLYFYWYRQILGQKVEFLVSFYNNEISEKSEIFDDQFSVERPDGSNFTLKIRSTKLEDSAMYFCASIDQGLGNSPLHFGNGTRLTVT.

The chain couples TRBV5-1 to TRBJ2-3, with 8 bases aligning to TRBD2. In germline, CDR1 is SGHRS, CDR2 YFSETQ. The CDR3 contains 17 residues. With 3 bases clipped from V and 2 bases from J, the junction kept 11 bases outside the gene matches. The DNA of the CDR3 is TGCGCCAGCAGCTACGGGGGGGCGGGGGGTTACACAGATACGCAGTATTTT. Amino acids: CASSYGGAGGYTDTQYF.

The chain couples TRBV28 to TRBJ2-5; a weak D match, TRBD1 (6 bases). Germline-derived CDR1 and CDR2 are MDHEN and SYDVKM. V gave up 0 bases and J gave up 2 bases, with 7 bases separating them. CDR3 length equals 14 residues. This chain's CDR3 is CASSLWGTQETQYF. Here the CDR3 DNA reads TGTGCCAGCAGTTTATGGGGGACACAAGAGACCCAGTACTTC.

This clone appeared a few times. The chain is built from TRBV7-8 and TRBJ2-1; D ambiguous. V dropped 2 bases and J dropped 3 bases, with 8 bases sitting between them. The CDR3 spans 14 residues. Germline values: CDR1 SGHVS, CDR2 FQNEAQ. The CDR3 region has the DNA TGTGCCAGCAGCTTAACCCGGGTCTACAATGAGCAGTTCTTC. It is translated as CASSLTRVYNEQFF.

The CDR3, as DNA: TGTGCCAGCAGCTCCGGGGGTCCCCAAGAGACCCAGTACTTC. Translation: CASSSGGPQETQYF. The chain combines TRBV4-2 with TRBJ2-5, with D perhaps matching TRBD2 (6 bases). The CDR3 has 14 residues. V shed 5 bases and J shed 1 base, with 11 bases lying between them. Germline V gene data show CDR1 as LGHNA and CDR2 as YNFKEQ.

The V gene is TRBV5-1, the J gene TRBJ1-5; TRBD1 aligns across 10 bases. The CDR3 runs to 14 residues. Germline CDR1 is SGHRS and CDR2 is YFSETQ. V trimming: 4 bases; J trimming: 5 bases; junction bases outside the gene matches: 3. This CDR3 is CASSATGGDQPQHF. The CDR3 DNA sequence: TGCGCCAGCAGCGCGACAGGGGGCGATCAGCCCCAGCATTTT. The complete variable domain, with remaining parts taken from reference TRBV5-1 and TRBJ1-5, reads KAGVTQTPRYLIKTRGQQVTLSCSPISGHRSVSWYQQTPGQGLQFLFEYFSETQRNKGNFPGRFSGRQFSNSRSEMNVSTLELGDSALYLCASSATGGDQPQHFGDGTRLSIL.

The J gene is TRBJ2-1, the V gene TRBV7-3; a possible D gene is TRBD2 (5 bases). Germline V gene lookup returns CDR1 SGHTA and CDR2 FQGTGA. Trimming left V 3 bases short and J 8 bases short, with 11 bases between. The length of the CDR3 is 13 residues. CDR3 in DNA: TGTGCCAGCAGCTTTTCTAGCTGGGATGAGCAGTTCTTC. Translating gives CASSFSSWDEQFF. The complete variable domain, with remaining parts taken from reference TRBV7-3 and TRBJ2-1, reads GAGVSQTPSNKVTEKGKYVELRCDPISGHTALYWYRQSLGQGPEFLIYFQGTGAADDSGLPNDRFFAVRPEGSVSTLKIQRTERGDSAVYLCASSFSSWDEQFFGPGTRLTVL.

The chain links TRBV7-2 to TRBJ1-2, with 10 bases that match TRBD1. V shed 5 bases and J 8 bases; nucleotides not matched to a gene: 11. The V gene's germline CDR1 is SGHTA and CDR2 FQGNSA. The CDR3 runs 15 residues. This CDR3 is CASSLSGQGFGGYTF. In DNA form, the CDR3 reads TGTGCCAGCAGCCTCTCGGGACAGGGGTTCGGAGGCTACACCTTC.

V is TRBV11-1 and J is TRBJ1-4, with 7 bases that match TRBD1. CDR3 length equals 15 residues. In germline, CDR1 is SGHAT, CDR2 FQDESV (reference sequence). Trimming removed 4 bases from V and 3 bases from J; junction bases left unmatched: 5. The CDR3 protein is CASSSQGSSNEKLFF. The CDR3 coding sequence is TGTGCCAGCAGCTCACAGGGGTCGTCTAATGAAAAACTGTTTTTT.